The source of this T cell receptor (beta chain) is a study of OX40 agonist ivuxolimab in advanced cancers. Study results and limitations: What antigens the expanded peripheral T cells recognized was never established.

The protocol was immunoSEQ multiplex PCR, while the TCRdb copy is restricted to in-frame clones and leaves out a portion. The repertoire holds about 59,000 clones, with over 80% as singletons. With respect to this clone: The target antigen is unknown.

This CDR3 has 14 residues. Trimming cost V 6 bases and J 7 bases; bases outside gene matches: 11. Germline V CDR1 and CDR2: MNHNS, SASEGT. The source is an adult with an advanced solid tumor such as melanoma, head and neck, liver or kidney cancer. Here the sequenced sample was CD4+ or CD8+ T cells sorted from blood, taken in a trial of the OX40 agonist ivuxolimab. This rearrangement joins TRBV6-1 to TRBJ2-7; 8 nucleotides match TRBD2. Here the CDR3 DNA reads TGTGCCAGCAGGGGCGATAGCGGGGTGGGAGAGCAGTACTTC. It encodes CASRGDSGVGEQYF.